A selection of T cell receptor beta chains follows, all from one sample in a study of Ad26.COV2.S vaccination and SARS-CoV-2 variants. Data came from immunoSEQ multiplex PCR; TCRdb stores just in-frame clones and leaves some out. The sample holds around 400,000 clones, 83% seen once. The sequencing used peripheral blood, collected in a trial of Ad26.COV2.S vaccine versus placebo. These receptors came from a person aged 18-65 years who received the Ad26.COV2.S COVID-19 vaccine or a placebo. CDR3s include the opening cysteine and the closing phenylalanine or tryptophan. The order of the fields is V gene, clone size, D gene, J gene, CDR3 DNA, CDR3 protein. The D gene is left open where the match is weak. Some rows mark clone size as missing; the rest say once, few, many or name a class of expanded clone.

v_gene: TRBV4-1; abundance: NA; d_gene: TRBD2; j_gene: TRBJ2-2; CDR3nt: TGCGCCAGCAGCCAGGCCCTAGCGGGAGGGGGCACCGGGGAGCTGTTTTTT; CDR3aa: CASSQALAGGGTGELFF
v_gene: TRBV7-3; abundance: NA; d_gene: NA; j_gene: TRBJ2-4; CDR3nt: TGTGCCAGCAGCTTCGGGACTCTAGACATTCAGTACTTC; CDR3aa: CASSFGTLDIQYF
v_gene: TRBV19; abundance: NA; d_gene: NA; j_gene: TRBJ1-2; CDR3nt: TGTGCCAGTAGCCGGGACGGGACGGGCTATGGCTACACCTTC; CDR3aa: CASSRDGTGYGYTF
v_gene: TRBV6-5; abundance: once; d_gene: NA; j_gene: TRBJ1-2; CDR3nt: TGTGCCAGCGGTCGGGGGAATGGCTACACCTTC; CDR3aa: CASGRGNGYTF
v_gene: TRBV25-1; abundance: NA; d_gene: NA; j_gene: TRBJ2-7; CDR3nt: TGTGCCAGCCGAACTAAAGCTTTCTGGACAGCCTACGAGCAGTACTTC; CDR3aa: CASRTKAFWTAYEQYF
v_gene: TRBV27; abundance: NA; d_gene: NA; j_gene: TRBJ1-2; CDR3nt: TGTGCCAGCAGTGTGGACGGAGATGGCTACACCTTC; CDR3aa: CASSVDGDGYTF
v_gene: TRBV5-1; abundance: NA; d_gene: TRBD2; j_gene: TRBJ2-5; CDR3nt: TGCGCCAGCAGCTCCTCGGGACTAGCGGGGTGGGCGGCGGAGACCCAGTACTTC; CDR3aa: CASSSSGLAGWAAETQYF
v_gene: TRBV21-1; abundance: NA; d_gene: NA; j_gene: TRBJ2-7; CDR3nt: TGTGCCAGCAGCAAAGAGCCTTGGGGGACTAGCGTCTACGAGCAGTACTTC; CDR3aa: CASSKEPWGTSVYEQYF
v_gene: TRBV30; abundance: few; d_gene: TRBD2; j_gene: TRBJ2-1; CDR3nt: TGTGCCTGGAGCCTAGCGGGGGGGCTAGACAATGAGCAGTTCTTC; CDR3aa: CAWSLAGGLDNEQFF
v_gene: TRBV2; abundance: once; d_gene: TRBD1; j_gene: TRBJ1-1; CDR3nt: TGTGCCAGCAGAAGGGACAGGGTGGGAGAAGCTTTCTTT; CDR3aa: CASRRDRVGEAFF
v_gene: TRBV5-1; abundance: once; d_gene: NA; j_gene: TRBJ1-3; CDR3nt: TGCGCCAGCAGCCACTTGGGGGACACCATATATTTT; CDR3aa: CASSHLGDTIYF
v_gene: TRBV7-9; abundance: few; d_gene: TRBD1; j_gene: TRBJ2-2; CDR3nt: TGTGCCAGTCGGACAGGGGGCACCGGGGAGCTGTTTTTT; CDR3aa: CASRTGGTGELFF
v_gene: TRBV20-1; abundance: NA; d_gene: TRBD2; j_gene: TRBJ2-1; CDR3nt: TGCAGTGCTAGTACCCCCCGTATAGCGGGCCGCTCCTACAATGAGCAGTTCTTC; CDR3aa: CSASTPRIAGRSYNEQFF
v_gene: TRBV29-1; abundance: NA; d_gene: NA; j_gene: TRBJ2-2; CDR3nt: TGCAGCGTTGTTACGGGGACCTTCACCGGGGAGCTGTTTTTT; CDR3aa: CSVVTGTFTGELFF
v_gene: TRBV7-7; abundance: NA; d_gene: NA; j_gene: TRBJ2-3; CDR3nt: TGTGCCAGCAGCTTAACGGGAGGCACAGATACGCAGTATTTT; CDR3aa: CASSLTGGTDTQYF
v_gene: TRBV18; abundance: few; d_gene: NA; j_gene: TRBJ2-3; CDR3nt: TGTGCCAGCTCACCGGCGACCGCAGATACGCAGTATTTT; CDR3aa: CASSPATADTQYF
v_gene: TRBV6-4; abundance: NA; d_gene: TRBD2; j_gene: TRBJ2-1; CDR3nt: TGTGCCAGCAGTGGGACTAGCGGCTCCTACAATGAGCAGTTCTTC; CDR3aa: CASSGTSGSYNEQFF
v_gene: TRBV2; abundance: NA; d_gene: NA; j_gene: TRBJ2-3; CDR3nt: TGTGCCAGCAGTGAGGACTCCTACACAGATACGCAGTATTTT; CDR3aa: CASSEDSYTDTQYF
v_gene: TRBV4-3; abundance: NA; d_gene: NA; j_gene: TRBJ1-5; CDR3nt: TGCGCCAGCAGCCAAGATCGGGGCGGGGATCAGCCCCAGCATTTT; CDR3aa: CASSQDRGGDQPQHF
v_gene: TRBV7-3; abundance: NA; d_gene: TRBD2; j_gene: TRBJ2-7; CDR3nt: TGTGCCAGCAGCCCCTATAGCGGGAGAGGATACGAGCAGTACTTC; CDR3aa: CASSPYSGRGYEQYF
v_gene: TRBV4-2; abundance: NA; d_gene: TRBD2; j_gene: TRBJ2-5; CDR3nt: TGTGCCAGCAGCCCCCGACTAGCGGGAAACCAAGAGACCCAGTACTTC; CDR3aa: CASSPRLAGNQETQYF
v_gene: TRBV7-2; abundance: NA; d_gene: NA; j_gene: TRBJ2-5; CDR3nt: TGTGCCAGCAGCTTATCCGTTTGGACCCTTGGGGAGACCCAGTACTTC; CDR3aa: CASSLSVWTLGETQYF
v_gene: TRBV20-1; abundance: NA; d_gene: NA; j_gene: TRBJ1-2; CDR3nt: TGCACCGCGGACAACTATGGCTACACCTTC; CDR3aa: CTADNYGYTF
v_gene: TRBV19; abundance: NA; d_gene: NA; j_gene: TRBJ2-6; CDR3nt: TGTGCCAGCGAGATCCGGGGATCTGGGGCCAACGTCCTGACTTTC; CDR3aa: CASEIRGSGANVLTF
v_gene: TRBV7-9; abundance: NA; d_gene: NA; j_gene: TRBJ1-3; CDR3nt: TGTGCCAGCAGCAAACGGGCATTCGTGTCGTCAAACACCATATATTTT; CDR3aa: CASSKRAFVSSNTIYF
v_gene: TRBV13; abundance: NA; d_gene: NA; j_gene: TRBJ1-1; CDR3nt: TGTGCCAGCAGCTTATTAAGTGAAGCTTTCTTT; CDR3aa: CASSLLSEAFF
v_gene: TRBV3-1/TRBV3-2; abundance: NA; d_gene: TRBD1; j_gene: TRBJ1-1; CDR3nt: TGTGCCAGCAGCCAAGGAGGGCAGGGGGCATCTGAAGCTTTCTTT; CDR3aa: CASSQGGQGASEAFF
v_gene: TRBV7-2; abundance: few; d_gene: NA; j_gene: TRBJ1-3; CDR3nt: TGTGCCAGCAGCGGAGGGATATCTGGAAACACCATATATTTT; CDR3aa: CASSGGISGNTIYF
v_gene: TRBV6-5; abundance: NA; d_gene: NA; j_gene: TRBJ2-3; CDR3nt: TGTGCCAGCAGGACACTCTATGGGGATACGCAGTATTTT; CDR3aa: CASRTLYGDTQYF
v_gene: TRBV19; abundance: once; d_gene: NA; j_gene: TRBJ1-5; CDR3nt: TGTGCCAGTAGTCTCGAAGGTCGAAGACTTAATCAGCCCCAGCATTTT; CDR3aa: CASSLEGRRLNQPQHF
v_gene: TRBV7-6; abundance: NA; d_gene: NA; j_gene: TRBJ1-4; CDR3nt: TGTGCCAGCAGCGGGTTTGGGGGGGCAACTAATGAAAAACTGTTTTTT; CDR3aa: CASSGFGGATNEKLFF
v_gene: TRBV18; abundance: NA; d_gene: NA; j_gene: TRBJ2-2; CDR3nt: TGTGCCAGCTCACCGAAAAAGAACACCGGGGAGCTGTTTTTT; CDR3aa: CASSPKKNTGELFF
v_gene: TRBV6-1; abundance: NA; d_gene: NA; j_gene: TRBJ1-2; CDR3nt: TGTGCCAGCAGTGAATTTAGCGATAACTATGGCTACACCTTC; CDR3aa: CASSEFSDNYGYTF